This T cell receptor (beta chain) is from a study of shared clonotypes between healthy human individuals. About the research overall: Researchers assigned three CD4 naive, three CD4 memory, two CD8 naive and one CD8 memory plate to each donor. The study's findings and limits: Expectations were that clonotype sharing among donors would be affected by sequencing depth.

This clone was recorded once. Its matching antigen is unknown. The germline gives CDR1 KGHSH, CDR2 LQKENI. Trimming left V 8 bases short and J 1 base short, with 11 bases between. The CDR3 has 13 amino acids. Each subset's genomic DNA was split evenly across several immunoSEQ plates. This table comes from immunoSEQ multiplex PCR, and its TCRdb copy is limited to in-frame clones, with some not included. The repertoire holds roughly 2 million clones, with 95% as singletons. The chain is built from TRBV18 and TRBJ2-5; TRBD1 might be the D (6 bases). This TCR was recovered from a man aged 18 to 30 in good health. Sequenced material: naive CD4+ T cells sorted from blood. The sample's subset: CD45RA+ positively selected. The CDR3 loop is CASTRQAQETQYF. In DNA, the CDR3 is TGTGCCAGCACCCGACAGGCCCAAGAGACCCAGTACTTC.